This T cell receptor beta chain is from a study of T cell repertoires in cytomegalovirus infection (dated by TCRdb to the late 2010s). Regarding the research as a whole: Recently identified HLA-C-restricted CMV epitopes, whose presentation resists viral immunomodulation, were targeted by peptide stimulations together with well-studied HLA-B-restricted epitopes. Donor HLA type was relevant to the analysis, because carriage of CMV infection together with the matching HLA type was indicated by public TCR beta signatures. Study-wide conclusions, independent of this receptor: Carriers of CMV infection plus the relevant HLA type were discriminated by the cumulative frequency of public TCR beta family members in the study cohort and in an independent roughly 340-donor cohort. The ex vivo response was dominated by HLA-C-restricted CMV-specific TCR beta clonotypes, which also provided the single most frequent clonotype in two of eight donors.

Reads for this sample came from an Illumina HiSeq 1500. The public reads were reanalyzed by TCRdb: fastp trimming at Q25, MiXCR alignment, in-frame beta chains only. Each CDR3 protein appears once, grouped with its most common genes and DNA. A total of 450,000 to 600,000 distinct CDR3 sequences appear in this sample, more than 30% of them only once. 15% to 20% of the sample lies in the top ten. CDR1 and CDR2 are read off the germline V gene as SGHTA and FQGNSA. After removal of 2 bases from V and 5 bases from J, the junction retains 6 bases not matched to a gene. Spanning cysteine to phenylalanine, the CDR3 consists of 14 amino acids. Only the CDR3 part of the read is kept: 42 bases, read in frame from the first base. The sample's treatment or condition label is to be understood as: in vitro stimulation with specific CMV peptide epitopes to enrich CMV-specific T cells. At least ten counts were recorded for this clonotype. Its antigen is still unknown. There are no base qualities to consult, and no much larger clone falls within one base.

The V gene is TRBV7-2 and the J gene is TRBJ2-7, and 7 junction bases match TRBD1. The sequence came from a human donor in good health (CMV status not recorded). Some clones in this sample may be carry-over from other donors' samples. Sequences were derived from cultured PBMCs, sampled from culture after CMV antigen stimulation. The CDR3: CASSLMGTVHEQYF. The nucleotide sequence reads as follows: TGTGCCAGCAGCTTAATGGGGACAGTCCACGAGCAGTACTTC.